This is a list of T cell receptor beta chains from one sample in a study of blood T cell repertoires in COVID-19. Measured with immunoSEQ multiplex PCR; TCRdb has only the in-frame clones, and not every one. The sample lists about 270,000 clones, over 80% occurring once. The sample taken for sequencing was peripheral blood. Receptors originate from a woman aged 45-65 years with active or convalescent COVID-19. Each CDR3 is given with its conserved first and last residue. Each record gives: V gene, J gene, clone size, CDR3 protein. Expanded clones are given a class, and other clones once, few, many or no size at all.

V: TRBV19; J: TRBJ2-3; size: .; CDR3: CASSMRSVGTDTQYF
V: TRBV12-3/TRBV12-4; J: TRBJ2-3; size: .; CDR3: CASSSPVDGQYF
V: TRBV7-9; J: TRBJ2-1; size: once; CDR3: CASSLDRGGHNEQFF
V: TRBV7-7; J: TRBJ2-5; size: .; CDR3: CASSLRLEGETQYF
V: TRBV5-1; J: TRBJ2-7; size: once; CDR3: CASSLVTGRYEQYF
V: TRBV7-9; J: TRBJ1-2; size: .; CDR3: CASNPQQGGYTF
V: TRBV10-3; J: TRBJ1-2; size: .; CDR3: CATTIEGARGYTF
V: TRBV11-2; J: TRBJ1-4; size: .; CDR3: CASSLVIRQANEKLFF
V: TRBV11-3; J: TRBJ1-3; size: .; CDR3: CASSSSTGLGNTIYF
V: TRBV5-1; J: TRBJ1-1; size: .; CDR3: CASSLSLGLRGTEAFF
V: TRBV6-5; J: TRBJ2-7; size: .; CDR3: CASSRELGYEQYF
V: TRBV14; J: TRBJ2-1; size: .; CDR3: CASSQISLAIYNEQFF
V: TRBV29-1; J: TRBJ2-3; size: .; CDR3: CSVFAGGPLSTDTQYF
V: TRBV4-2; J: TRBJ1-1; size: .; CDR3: CASSLGTVDGAFF
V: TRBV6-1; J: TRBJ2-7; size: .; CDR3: CASSEVNEQYF
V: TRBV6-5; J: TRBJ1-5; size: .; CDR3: CASSATQGPWQPQHF
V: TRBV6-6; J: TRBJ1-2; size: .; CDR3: CASSPLAGQGGNYGYTF
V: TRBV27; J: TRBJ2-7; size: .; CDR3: CASMRSGRQFSYEQYF
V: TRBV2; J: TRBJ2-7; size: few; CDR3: CASTTSGGFTYEQYF
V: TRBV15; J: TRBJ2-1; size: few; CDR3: CATSREDGRATINEQFF